Listed here are 2 T cell receptor beta chains from one sample, sequenced in a study of T cells after posttransplantation cyclophosphamide. Clones were read by immunoSEQ multiplex PCR, and TCRdb kept only the in-frame ones, dropping some. The sample shows some 40,000 clones, no singletons; the ten largest hold about 6%. Sequenced sample: PBMCs. Source of these receptors: a man aged 25 to 45 in good health and a related stem cell transplant donor.

This clone appeared a few times. The chain combines TRBV9 with TRBJ2-2; 12 bases agree with TRBD2. Trimming at V came to 3 bases and at J to 6 bases, leaving 6 bases not matched to a gene. Looked up from germline, CDR1 is SGDLS and CDR2 is YYNGEE. The CDR3 contains 16 residues. CDR3 DNA: TGTGCCAGCAGCGGTCTAGCGGGGGGGCCCCCCGGGGAGCTGTTTTTT. Protein: CASSGLAGGPPGELFF.

This clone has a count of ten or more. V and J are TRBV4-2 and TRBJ2-1; maybe TRBD2 (6 bases). The CDR3 contains 16 residues. Germline values: CDR1 LGHNA, CDR2 YNFKEQ. V was trimmed by 4 bases and J by 5 bases, leaving 18 bases between them. The chain's CDR3 is CASSPLGGGENNEQFF. The CDR3 bases are TGTGCCAGCAGCCCACTCGGGGGTGGGGAGAACAATGAGCAGTTCTTC.